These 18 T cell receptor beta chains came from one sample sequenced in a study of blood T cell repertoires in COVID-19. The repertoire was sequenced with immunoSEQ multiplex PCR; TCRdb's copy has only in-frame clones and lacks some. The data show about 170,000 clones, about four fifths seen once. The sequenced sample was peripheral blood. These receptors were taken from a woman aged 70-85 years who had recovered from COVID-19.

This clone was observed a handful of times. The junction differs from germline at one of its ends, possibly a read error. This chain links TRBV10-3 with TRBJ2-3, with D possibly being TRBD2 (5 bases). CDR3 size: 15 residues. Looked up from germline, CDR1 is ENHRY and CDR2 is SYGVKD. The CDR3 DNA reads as TGTGCCATCAGGATCGGCACGGCTAGCAGAGATACGCAGTATTTT. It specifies CAIRIGTASRDTQYF.

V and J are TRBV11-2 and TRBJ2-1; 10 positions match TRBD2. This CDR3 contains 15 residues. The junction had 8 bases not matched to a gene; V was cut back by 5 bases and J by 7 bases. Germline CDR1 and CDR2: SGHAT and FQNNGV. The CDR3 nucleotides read TGTGCCAGCAGCCCGAGGCTAGCGGGAGATAATGAGCAGTTCTTC. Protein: CASSPRLAGDNEQFF. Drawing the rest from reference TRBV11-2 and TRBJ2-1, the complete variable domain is EAGVAQSPRYKIIEKRQSVAFWCNPISGHATLYWYQQILGQGPKLLIQFQNNGVVDDSQLPKDRFSAERLKGVDSTLKIQPAKLEDSAVYLCASSPRLAGDNEQFFGPGTRLTVL.

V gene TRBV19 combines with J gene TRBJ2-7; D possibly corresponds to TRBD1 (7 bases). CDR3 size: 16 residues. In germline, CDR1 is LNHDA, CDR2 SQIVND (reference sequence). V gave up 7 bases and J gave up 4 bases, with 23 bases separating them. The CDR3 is CASTPRRGPPEYEQYF. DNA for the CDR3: TGTGCCAGTACCCCACGGAGGGGGCCGCCCGAGTACGAGCAGTACTTC.

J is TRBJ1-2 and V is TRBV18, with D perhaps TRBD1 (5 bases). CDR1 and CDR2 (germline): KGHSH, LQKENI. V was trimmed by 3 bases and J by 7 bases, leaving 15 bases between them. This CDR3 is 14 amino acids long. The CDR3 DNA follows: TGTGCCAGCTCACCGGCGCGGGGGGTAGGTGGCTACACCTTC. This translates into CASSPARGVGGYTF. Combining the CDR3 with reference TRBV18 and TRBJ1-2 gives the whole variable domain NAGVMQNPRHLVRRRGQEARLRCSPMKGHSHVYWYRQLPEEGLKFMVYLQKENIIDESGMPKERFSAEFPKEGPSILRIQQVVRGDSAAYFCASSPARGVGGYTFGSGTRLTVV.

The CDR3 protein is CASSTKGQDRQETQYF. For the CDR3, the DNA is TGTGCCAGCAGCACCAAAGGACAGGATCGGCAAGAGACCCAGTACTTC. The V gene is TRBV21-1, the J gene TRBJ2-5; the table gives TRBD1 as D, unverified against the DNA. TRBV21-1 constitutes a pseudogene. The CDR3 runs to 16 residues.

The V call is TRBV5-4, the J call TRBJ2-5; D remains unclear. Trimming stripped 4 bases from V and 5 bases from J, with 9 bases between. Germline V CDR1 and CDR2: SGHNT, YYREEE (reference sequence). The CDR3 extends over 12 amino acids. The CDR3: CASSPSVETQYF. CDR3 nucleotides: TGTGCCAGCAGCCCTTCCGTTGAGACCCAGTACTTC.

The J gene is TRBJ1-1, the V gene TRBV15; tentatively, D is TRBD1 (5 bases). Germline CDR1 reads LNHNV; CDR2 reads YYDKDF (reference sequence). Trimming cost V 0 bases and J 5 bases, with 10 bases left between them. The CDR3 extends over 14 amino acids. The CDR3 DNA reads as TGTGCCACCAGCAGAGATAGGGGTGGAACTGAAGCTTTCTTT. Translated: CATSRDRGGTEAFF.

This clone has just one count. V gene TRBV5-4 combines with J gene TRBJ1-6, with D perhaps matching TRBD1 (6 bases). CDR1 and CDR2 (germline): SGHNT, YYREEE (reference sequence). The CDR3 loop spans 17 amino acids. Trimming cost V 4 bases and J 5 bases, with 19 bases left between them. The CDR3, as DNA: TGTGCCAGCAGCCCGGTAAGGGGGGGGTTGGATAATTCACCCCTCCACTTT. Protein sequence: CASSPVRGGLDNSPLHF.

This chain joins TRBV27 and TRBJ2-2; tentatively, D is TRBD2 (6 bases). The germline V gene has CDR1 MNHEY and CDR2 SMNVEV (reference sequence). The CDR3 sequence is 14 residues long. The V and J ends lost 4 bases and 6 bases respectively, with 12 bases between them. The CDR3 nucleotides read TGTGCCAGCAGTTGGGGGGAGTCCTCCGGGGAGCTGTTTTTT. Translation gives CASSWGESSGELFF.

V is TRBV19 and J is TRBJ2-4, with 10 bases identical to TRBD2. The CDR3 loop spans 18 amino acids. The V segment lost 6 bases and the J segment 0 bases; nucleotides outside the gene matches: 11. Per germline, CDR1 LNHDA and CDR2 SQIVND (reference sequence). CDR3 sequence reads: CASREREGRRKAKNIQYF. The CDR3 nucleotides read TGTGCCAGTAGGGAGCGGGAGGGCCGAAGGAAAGCCAAAAACATTCAGTACTTC. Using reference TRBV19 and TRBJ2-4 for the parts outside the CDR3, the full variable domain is DGGITQSPKYLFRKEGQNVTLSCEQNLNHDAMYWYRQDPGQGLRLIYYSQIVNDFQKGDIAEGYSVSREKKESFPLTVTSAQKNPTAFYLCASREREGRRKAKNIQYFGAGTRLSVL.

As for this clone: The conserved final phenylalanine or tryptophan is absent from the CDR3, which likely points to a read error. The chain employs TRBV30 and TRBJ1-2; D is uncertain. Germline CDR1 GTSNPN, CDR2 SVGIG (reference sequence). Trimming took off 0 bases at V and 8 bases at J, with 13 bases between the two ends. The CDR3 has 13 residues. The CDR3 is CAWSVAGSGGYTL. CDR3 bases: TGTGCCTGGAGTGTAGCGGGATCGGGGGGCTACACCCTC.

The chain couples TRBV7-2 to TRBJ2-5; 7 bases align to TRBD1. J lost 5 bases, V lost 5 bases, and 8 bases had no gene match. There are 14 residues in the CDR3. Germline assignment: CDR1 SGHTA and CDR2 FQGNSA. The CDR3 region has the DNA TGTGCCAGCAGCGCCCGACAGGGTAGGGAGACCCAGTACTTC. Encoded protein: CASSARQGRETQYF. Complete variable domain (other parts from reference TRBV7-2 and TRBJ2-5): GAGVSQSPSNKVTEKGKDVELRCDPISGHTALYWYRQSLGQGLEFLIYFQGNSAPDKSGLPSDRFSAERTGGSVSTLTIQRTQQEDSAVYLCASSARQGRETQYFGPGTRLLVL.

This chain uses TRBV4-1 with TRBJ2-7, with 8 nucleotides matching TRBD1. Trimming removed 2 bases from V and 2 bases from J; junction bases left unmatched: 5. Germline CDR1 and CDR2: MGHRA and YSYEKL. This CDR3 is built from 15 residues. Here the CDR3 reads CASSQLGTGPYEQYF. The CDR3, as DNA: TGCGCCAGCAGCCAACTCGGGACAGGCCCCTACGAGCAGTACTTC.

In DNA, the CDR3 is TGCGCCAGCAGCCCCGGTTTTCTGGAGACCCAGTACTTC. Protein: CASSPGFLETQYF. The genes are TRBV4-3 and TRBJ2-5, with D uncertain. There are 13 residues in the CDR3. Germline CDR1 and CDR2: LGHNA and YSLEER. V dropped 4 bases and J dropped 5 bases, with 11 bases sitting between them.

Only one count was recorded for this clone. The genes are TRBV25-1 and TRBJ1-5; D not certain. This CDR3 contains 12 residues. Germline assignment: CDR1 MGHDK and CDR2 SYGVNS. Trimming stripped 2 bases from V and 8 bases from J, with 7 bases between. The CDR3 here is CASSEGGEPQHF. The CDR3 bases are TGTGCCAGCAGTGAAGGCGGTGAGCCCCAGCATTTT. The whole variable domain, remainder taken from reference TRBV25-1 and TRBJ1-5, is EADIYQTPRYLVIGTGKKITLECSQTMGHDKMYWYQQDPGMELHLIHYSYGVNSTEKGDLSSESTVSRIRTEHFPLTLESARPSHTSQYLCASSEGGEPQHFGDGTRLSIL.

The CDR3 DNA is TGTGCCTGGGGCGCGGGGTTGCAAGAGACCCAGTACTTC. The encoded protein is CAWGAGLQETQYF. The gene calls are TRBV30 and TRBJ2-5; a weak D match, TRBD2 (6 bases). Germline values: CDR1 GTSNPN, CDR2 SVGIG (reference sequence). Trimming removed 5 bases at V and 2 bases at J, with 12 bases between. CDR3 length: 13 amino acids.

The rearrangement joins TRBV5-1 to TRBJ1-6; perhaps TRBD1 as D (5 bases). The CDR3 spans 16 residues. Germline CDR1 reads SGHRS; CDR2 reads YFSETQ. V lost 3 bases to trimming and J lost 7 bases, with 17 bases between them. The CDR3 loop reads CASSSLGDFYNSPLHF. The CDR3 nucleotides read TGCGCCAGCAGCTCCCTAGGGGACTTTTACAATTCACCCCTCCACTTT.

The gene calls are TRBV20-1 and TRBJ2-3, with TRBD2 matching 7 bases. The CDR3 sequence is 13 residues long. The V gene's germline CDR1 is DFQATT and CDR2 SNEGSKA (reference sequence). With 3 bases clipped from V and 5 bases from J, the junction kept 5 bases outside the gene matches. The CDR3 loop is CSASGLAVDTQYF. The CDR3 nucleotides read TGCAGTGCTAGTGGTCTAGCGGTAGATACGCAGTATTTT.